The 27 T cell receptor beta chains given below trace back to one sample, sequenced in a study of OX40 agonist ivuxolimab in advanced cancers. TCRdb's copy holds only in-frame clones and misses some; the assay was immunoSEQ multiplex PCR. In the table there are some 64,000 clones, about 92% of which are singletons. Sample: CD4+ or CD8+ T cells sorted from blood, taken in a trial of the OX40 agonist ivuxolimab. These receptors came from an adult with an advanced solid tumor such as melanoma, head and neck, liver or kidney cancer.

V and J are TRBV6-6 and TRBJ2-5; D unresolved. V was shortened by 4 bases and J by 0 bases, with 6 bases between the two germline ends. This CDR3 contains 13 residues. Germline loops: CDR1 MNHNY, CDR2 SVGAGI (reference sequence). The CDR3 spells CASSSRDQETQYF. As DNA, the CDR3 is TGTGCCAGCAGTTCCCGGGACCAAGAGACCCAGTACTTC.

CDR3 amino acids: CASSRGTDTEAFF. CDR3 DNA sequence: TGTGCCAGCTCACGCGGGACAGACACTGAAGCTTTCTTT. The genes are TRBV18 and TRBJ1-1, with 7 positions matching TRBD1. Germline V gives CDR1 KGHSH, CDR2 LQKENI. V lost 4 bases to trimming and J lost 3 bases; unmatched junction nucleotides: 2. The CDR3 is 13 amino acids.

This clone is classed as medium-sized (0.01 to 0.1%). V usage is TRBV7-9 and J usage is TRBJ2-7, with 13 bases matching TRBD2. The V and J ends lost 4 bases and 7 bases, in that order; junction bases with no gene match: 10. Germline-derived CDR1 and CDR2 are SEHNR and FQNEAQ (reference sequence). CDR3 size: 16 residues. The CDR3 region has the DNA TGTGCCAGCAGCTCCTTAGGACTAGCGGGAGAAGATGAGCAGTACTTC. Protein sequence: CASSSLGLAGEDEQYF.

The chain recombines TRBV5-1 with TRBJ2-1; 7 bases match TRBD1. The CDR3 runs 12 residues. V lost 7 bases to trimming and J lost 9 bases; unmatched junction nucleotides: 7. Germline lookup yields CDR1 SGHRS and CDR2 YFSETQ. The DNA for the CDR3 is TGCGCCAGCGGACGCGACAGGGTTGAGCAGTTCTTC. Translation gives CASGRDRVEQFF.

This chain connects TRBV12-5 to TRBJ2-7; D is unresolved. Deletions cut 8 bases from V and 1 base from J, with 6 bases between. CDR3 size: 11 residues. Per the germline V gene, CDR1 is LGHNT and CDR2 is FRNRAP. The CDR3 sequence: CASQASYEQYF. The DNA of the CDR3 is TGTGCTAGTCAGGCATCCTACGAGCAGTACTTC. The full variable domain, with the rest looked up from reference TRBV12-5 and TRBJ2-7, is DARVTQTPRHKVTEMGQEVTMRCQPILGHNTVFWYRQTMMQGLELLAYFRNRAPLDDSGMPKDRFSAEMPDATLATLKIQPSEPRDSAVYFCASQASYEQYFGPGTRLTVT.

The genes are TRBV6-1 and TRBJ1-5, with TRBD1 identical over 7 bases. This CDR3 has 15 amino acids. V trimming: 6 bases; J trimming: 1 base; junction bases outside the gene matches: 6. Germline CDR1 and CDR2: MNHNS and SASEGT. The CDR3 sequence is CASRRQGGSNQPQHF. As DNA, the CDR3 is TGTGCCAGCAGACGACAGGGTGGAAGCAATCAGCCCCAGCATTTT.

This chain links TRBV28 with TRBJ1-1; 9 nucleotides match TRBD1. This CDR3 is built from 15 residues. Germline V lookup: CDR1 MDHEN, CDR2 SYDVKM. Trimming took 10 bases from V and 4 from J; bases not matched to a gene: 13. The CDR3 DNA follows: TGTGCCATCGGAACAGGGGGCGCCGGGGTCACTGAAGCTTTCTTT. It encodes CAIGTGGAGVTEAFF.

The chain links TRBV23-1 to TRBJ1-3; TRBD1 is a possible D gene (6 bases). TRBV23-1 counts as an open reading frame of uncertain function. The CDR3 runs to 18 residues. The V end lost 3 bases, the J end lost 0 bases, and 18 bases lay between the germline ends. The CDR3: CASSHCRGGKTSGNTIYF. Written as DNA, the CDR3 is TGCGCCAGCAGTCATTGCCGAGGGGGGAAGACCTCTGGAAACACCATATATTTT.

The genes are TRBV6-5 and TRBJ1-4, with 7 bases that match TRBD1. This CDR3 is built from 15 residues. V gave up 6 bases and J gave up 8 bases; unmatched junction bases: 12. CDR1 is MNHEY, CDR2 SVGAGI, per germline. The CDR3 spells CASSNSGGGGEKLFF. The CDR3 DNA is TGTGCCAGCAGCAACTCAGGGGGAGGGGGCGAAAAACTGTTTTTT.

The CDR3 loop reads CASSGQFTEAFF. The CDR3 DNA is TGTGCCAGCAGTGGACAGTTCACTGAAGCTTTCTTT. The chain employs TRBV2 and TRBJ1-1, with D perhaps matching TRBD1 (5 bases). This CDR3 has 12 residues. The V gene lost 4 bases and the J gene lost 4 bases, with 7 bases spanning the gap. From germline, CDR1 is SNHLY and CDR2 FYNNEI.

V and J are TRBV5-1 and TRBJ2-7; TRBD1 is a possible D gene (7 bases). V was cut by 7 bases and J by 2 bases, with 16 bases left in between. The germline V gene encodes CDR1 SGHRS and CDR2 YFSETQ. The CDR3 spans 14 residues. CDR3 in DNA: TGCGCCAGCCGAGACCGGGGGACAGCCTACGAGCAGTACTTC. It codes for CASRDRGTAYEQYF.

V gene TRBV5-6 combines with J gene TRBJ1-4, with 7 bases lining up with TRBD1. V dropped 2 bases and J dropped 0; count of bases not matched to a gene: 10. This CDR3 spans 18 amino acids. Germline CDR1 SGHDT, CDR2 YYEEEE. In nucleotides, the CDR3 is TGTGCCAGCAGCTTCCTCGGGACAGTTATTACAACTAATGAAAAACTGTTTTTT. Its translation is CASSFLGTVITTNEKLFF.

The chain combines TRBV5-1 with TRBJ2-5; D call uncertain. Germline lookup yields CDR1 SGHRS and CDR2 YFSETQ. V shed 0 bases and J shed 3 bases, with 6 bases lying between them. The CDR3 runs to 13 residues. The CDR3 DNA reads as TGCGCCAGCAGCTTGGTTCCGGAAGAGACCCAGTACTTC. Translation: CASSLVPEETQYF.

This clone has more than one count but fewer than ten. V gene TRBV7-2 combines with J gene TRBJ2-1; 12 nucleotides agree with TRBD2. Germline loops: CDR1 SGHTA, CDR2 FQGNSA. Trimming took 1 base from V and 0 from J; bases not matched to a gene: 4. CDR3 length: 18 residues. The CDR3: CASSLGLAGASSYNEQFF. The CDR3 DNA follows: TGTGCCAGCAGCTTAGGACTAGCGGGGGCGAGCTCCTACAATGAGCAGTTCTTC. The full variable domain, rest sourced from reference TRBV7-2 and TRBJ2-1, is GAGVSQSPSNKVTEKGKDVELRCDPISGHTALYWYRQSLGQGLEFLIYFQGNSAPDKSGLPSDRFSAERTGGSVSTLTIQRTQQEDSAVYLCASSLGLAGASSYNEQFFGPGTRLTVL.

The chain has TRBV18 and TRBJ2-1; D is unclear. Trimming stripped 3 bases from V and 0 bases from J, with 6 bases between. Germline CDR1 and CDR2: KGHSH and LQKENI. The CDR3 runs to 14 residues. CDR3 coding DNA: TGTGCCAGCTCACCTCAGAGCTCCTACAATGAGCAGTTCTTC. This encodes CASSPQSSYNEQFF.

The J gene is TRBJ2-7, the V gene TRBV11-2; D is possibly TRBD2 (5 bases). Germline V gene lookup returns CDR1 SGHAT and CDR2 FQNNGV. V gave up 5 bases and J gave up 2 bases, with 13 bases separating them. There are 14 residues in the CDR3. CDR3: CASSKFEGAYEQYF. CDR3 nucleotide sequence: TGTGCCAGCAGCAAATTCGAGGGAGCCTACGAGCAGTACTTC.

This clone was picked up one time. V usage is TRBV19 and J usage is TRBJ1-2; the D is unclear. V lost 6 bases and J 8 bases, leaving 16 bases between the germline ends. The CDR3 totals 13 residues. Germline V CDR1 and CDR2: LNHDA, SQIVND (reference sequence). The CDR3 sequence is CASSFSAGGGYTF. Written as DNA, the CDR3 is TGTGCCAGTAGCTTCTCGGCCGGCGGAGGCTACACCTTC.

Here the CDR3 reads CASSLSSGYNNEQFF. The CDR3 DNA follows: TGTGCCAGCAGCTTATCATCGGGGTATAACAATGAGCAGTTCTTC. The chain couples TRBV11-2 to TRBJ2-1; D is perhaps TRBD2 (5 bases). With 2 bases removed from V and 5 bases from J, the gap between germline ends came to 13 bases. From germline, CDR1 is SGHAT and CDR2 FQNNGV. There are 15 residues in the CDR3.

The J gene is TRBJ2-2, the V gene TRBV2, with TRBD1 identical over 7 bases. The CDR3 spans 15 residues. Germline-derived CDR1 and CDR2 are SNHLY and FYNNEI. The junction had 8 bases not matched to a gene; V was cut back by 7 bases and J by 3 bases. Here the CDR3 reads CASTWDSRDTGELFF. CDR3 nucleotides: TGTGCCAGCACTTGGGACAGCCGCGACACCGGGGAGCTGTTTTTT.

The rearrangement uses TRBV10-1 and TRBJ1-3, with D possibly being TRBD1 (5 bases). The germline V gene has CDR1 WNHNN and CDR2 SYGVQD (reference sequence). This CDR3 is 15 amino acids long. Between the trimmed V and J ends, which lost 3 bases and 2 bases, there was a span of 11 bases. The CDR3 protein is CASSDGARTGNTIYF. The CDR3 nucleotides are TGCGCCAGCAGTGATGGGGCAAGAACTGGAAACACCATATATTTT.

CDR3 residues: CASSLGTGRNTIYF. CDR3 bases: TGTGCCAGCAGCTTAGGGACAGGGCGAAACACCATATATTTT. The chain joins TRBV7-6 to TRBJ1-3, with TRBD1 identical over 8 bases. This CDR3 comprises 14 residues. Germline values: CDR1 SGHVS, CDR2 FNYEAQ. V was clipped by 1 base and J by 5 bases; unmatched bases: 1.

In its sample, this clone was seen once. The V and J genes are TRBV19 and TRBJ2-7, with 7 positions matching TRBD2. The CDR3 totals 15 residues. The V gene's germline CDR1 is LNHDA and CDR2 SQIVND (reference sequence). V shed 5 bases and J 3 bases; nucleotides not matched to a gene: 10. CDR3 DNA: TGTGCCAGTAGTCCCCGGGCTAGCGGAAACTACGAGCAGTACTTC. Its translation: CASSPRASGNYEQYF.

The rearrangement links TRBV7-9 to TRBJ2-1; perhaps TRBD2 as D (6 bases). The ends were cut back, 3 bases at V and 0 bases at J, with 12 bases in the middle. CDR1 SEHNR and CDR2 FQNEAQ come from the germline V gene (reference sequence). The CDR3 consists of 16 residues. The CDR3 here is CASSFVRESSYNEQFF. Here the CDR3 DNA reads TGTGCCAGCAGCTTCGTGCGGGAATCCTCCTACAATGAGCAGTTCTTC.

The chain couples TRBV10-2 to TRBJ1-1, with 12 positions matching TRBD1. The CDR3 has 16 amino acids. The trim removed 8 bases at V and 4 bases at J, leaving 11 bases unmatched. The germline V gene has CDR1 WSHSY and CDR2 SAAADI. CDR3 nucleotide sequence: TGCGCCAGCGGCCGGGACAGGGGGCCGGGGCTCACTGAAGCTTTCTTT. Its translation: CASGRDRGPGLTEAFF.

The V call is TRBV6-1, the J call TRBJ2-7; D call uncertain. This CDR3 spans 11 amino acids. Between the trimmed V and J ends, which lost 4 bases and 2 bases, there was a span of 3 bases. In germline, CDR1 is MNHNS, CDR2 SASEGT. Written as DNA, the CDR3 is TGTGCCAGCAGTGGTCCCTACGAGCAGTACTTC. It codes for CASSGPYEQYF.

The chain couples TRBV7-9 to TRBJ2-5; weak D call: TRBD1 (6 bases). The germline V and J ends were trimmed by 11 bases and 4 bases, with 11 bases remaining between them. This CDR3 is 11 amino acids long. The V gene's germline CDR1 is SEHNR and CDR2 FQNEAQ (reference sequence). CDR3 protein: CALMGAETQYF. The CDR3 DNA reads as TGTGCCCTAATGGGGGCAGAGACCCAGTACTTC.

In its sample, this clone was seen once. CDR3 protein: CASSGGPMRDTQYF. DNA of the CDR3: TGTGCCAGCAGTGGAGGGCCCATGCGAGATACGCAGTATTTT. The chain uses TRBV25-1 and TRBJ2-3; maybe TRBD2 (5 bases). This CDR3 is built from 14 residues. Germline V gene data show CDR1 as MGHDK and CDR2 as SYGVNS. V lost 4 bases and J lost 5, with 13 bases in between. Full variable domain (rest looked up from reference TRBV25-1 and TRBJ2-3): EADIYQTPRYLVIGTGKKITLECSQTMGHDKMYWYQQDPGMELHLIHYSYGVNSTEKGDLSSESTVSRIRTEHFPLTLESARPSHTSQYLCASSGGPMRDTQYFGPGTRLTVL.